The clone carrying this T cell receptor (beta chain) turned up a few times. Its target is not known. This specimen comes from a study of blood T cells in healthy people across ages. Caucasian individuals from Russia who were healthy and aged roughly 6 to 90 acted as donors. A sample-barcoded 5' primer and a J-beta primer mix were used in a second PCR of roughly 7 to 11 cycles. TCRdb passed the 5' RACE reads through MiXCR, listing each CDR3 protein once. This sample has hundreds of thousands of distinct CDR3 sequences, with less than 25% found just once. V shed 0 bases, J shed 4 bases, and the junction held 2 bases outside the gene matches. This CDR3 is built from 17 residues. From germline, CDR1 is SEHNR and CDR2 FQNEAQ (reference sequence). Whole-study results and caveats: The diversity estimates, figures obtained from one million T cells, were considered underestimates. PBMC samples, being unsorted, prevented any conclusive comparison of naive and antigen-experienced cells.

These same data were also listed under a study on T cells of mothers and their children. That report notes: Thymic selection shapes TCR recombination output in related pairs, and it does so similarly in unrelated pairs.

This sequence joins TRBV7-9 and TRBJ2-1, with 14 nucleotides matching TRBD2. The sequence came from a boy between 10 and 17 years old in good health. Sequencing input: blood. CDR3: CASSLAGLAGAYNEQFF. The CDR3 bases are TGTGCCAGCAGCTTAGCGGGACTAGCGGGGGCGTACAATGAGCAGTTCTTC. Supplemented by reference TRBV7-9 and TRBJ2-1, the full variable domain reads DTGVSQNPRHKITKRGQNVTFRCDPISEHNRLYWYRQTLGQGPEFLTYFQNEAQLEKSRLLSDRFSAERPKGSFSTLEIQRTEQGDSAMYLCASSLAGLAGAYNEQFFGPGTRLTVL.